This T cell receptor beta chain was documented in a study of blood T cells in healthy people across ages. Study context: There was about one barcoded beta molecule captured by template switching per two T cells. Study findings and constraints: Strong correlation existed between TCR beta diversity and naive T cell percentage.

Each donor gave roughly 9.8 milliliters of peripheral blood. For the second PCR, which ran for about 6 to 12 cycles, a sample-barcoded 5' primer and a J-beta primer mix were used. MiXCR, run by TCRdb on the 5' RACE reads, gives a single entry per CDR3 protein. The sample shows over 550,000 distinct CDR3 sequences, less than 35% of them seen only once. Germline V gene data show CDR1 as MDHEN and CDR2 as SYDVKM. The CDR3 covers 13 residues. V dropped 4 bases and J dropped 8 bases, with 12 bases sitting between them. As for this clonotype: Its antigen is undetermined.

The TCR comes from a woman aged 80 or older in good health. V is TRBV28 and J is TRBJ2-1, with D perhaps matching TRBD1 (6 bases). Specimen: blood. The CDR3 reads CASSSGQGYEQFF. The DNA for the CDR3 is TGTGCCAGCAGTTCCGGCCAGGGGTATGAGCAGTTCTTC.